This T cell receptor beta chain was documented in a study of CD8+ T cells in alopecia areata. Treatment specified: oral pan-JAK inhibitor, 5-10 mg twice daily. CD4+ and CD8+ T cells were sorted from PBMCs stained for CD3, CD4 and CD8. CDR3 size: 14 residues. Germline V gene data show CDR1 as SQVTM and CDR2 as ANQGSEA. Trimming took 5 bases from V and 9 from J, leaving 20 bases between them. Extracted from the samples, RNA was reverse transcribed into cDNA to serve as the sequencing template. Sequencing was performed with immunoSEQ multiplex PCR; in TCRdb, only in-frame clones are kept and a portion is missing. In the table there are approximately 150,000 clones, approximately 59% of which are singletons.

The sequencing here drew on CD4+ T cells sorted from blood, taken at approximately week 60, from a patient treated with tofacitinib. This chain connects TRBV29-1 to TRBJ2-1; maybe TRBD2 (5 bases). The sequence was obtained from a human donor with alopecia areata. The CDR3 nucleotides are TGCAGCGTTAGGAGCCGGGAAGGAGGCAGTGAGCAGTTCTTC. It specifies CSVRSREGGSEQFF.